Listed here are 25 T cell receptor beta chains from one sample, sequenced in a study of Ad26.COV2.S vaccination and SARS-CoV-2 variants (dated by TCRdb to 2020 to 2022). The sample's treatment or condition label, in plain terms: some 20 received Ad26.COV2.S at low or high dose, single or two shots; 5 received placebo; per-sample allocation not given. For vaccine and placebo recipients, the sequenced repertoires came from samples collected on day 63 after the first injection. Library preparation used the immunoSEQ multiplex PCR assay. The table was pulled from immuneACCESS by TCRdb, which kept in-frame rearrangements only. Such tables lose some clones; where checked, under half of the loss comes from unresolved V genes, and the rest has no known cause. For this sample there are about 280,000 clones; 87% appear just once. The ten largest clones add up to around 3% of the sample. Material: peripheral blood, obtained in a trial of Ad26.COV2.S vaccine versus placebo. The origin of the receptors is a person aged 18-60 years who received the Ad26.COV2.S COVID-19 vaccine or a placebo.

The V gene is TRBV6-5, the J gene TRBJ1-5; the match to TRBD1 covers 7 bases. The CDR3 runs 13 residues. The V segment lost 5 bases and the J segment 4 bases; nucleotides outside the gene matches: 2. Germline-derived CDR1 and CDR2 are MNHEY and SVGAGI. CDR3 nucleotides: TGTGCCAGCAGTAGGACAGGAAATCAGCCCCAGCATTTT. Translation gives CASSRTGNQPQHF.

The chain carries TRBV15 and TRBJ2-7, with TRBD1 identical over 7 bases. There are 15 residues in the CDR3. Germline values: CDR1 LNHNV, CDR2 YYDKDF (reference sequence). Germline trimming cut 0 bases from V and 5 bases from J; bases unmatched to any gene: 7. The CDR3 is CATSREIDRVNEQYF. CDR3 nucleotide sequence: TGTGCCACCAGCAGAGAAATAGACAGGGTGAACGAGCAGTACTTC. Filled out from reference TRBV15 and TRBJ2-7, the complete variable domain reads DAMVIQNPRYQVTQFGKPVTLSCSQTLNHNVMYWYQQKSSQAPKLLFHYYDKDFNNEADTPDNFQSRRPNTSFCFLDIRSPGLGDTAMYLCATSREIDRVNEQYFGPGTRLTVT.

This clone was recorded only once. The rearrangement uses TRBV9 and TRBJ2-7; the match to TRBD1 covers 7 bases. Trimming removed 0 bases from V and 2 bases from J; junction bases left unmatched: 8. Germline V gene sequence: CDR1 SGDLS, CDR2 YYNGEE. CDR3 length: 16 amino acids. The DNA of the CDR3 is TGTGCCAGCAGCGTAGGAATGGGACAGTCGCCCTACGAGCAGTACTTC. Residues: CASSVGMGQSPYEQYF.

V and J are TRBV5-1 and TRBJ2-3; unclear D gene. V dropped 1 base and J dropped 3 bases, with 12 bases sitting between them. The CDR3 is 15 residues long. Germline CDR1 SGHRS, CDR2 YFSETQ. CDR3 bases: TGCGCCAGCAGCTTGACGGTGATGGGTACAGATACGCAGTATTTT. It encodes CASSLTVMGTDTQYF.

This chain connects TRBV6-1 to TRBJ1-2, with 8 bases lining up with TRBD1. The CDR3 has 15 residues. Germline CDR1 is MNHNS and CDR2 is SASEGT. The V and J ends lost 3 bases and 4 bases, in that order; junction bases with no gene match: 7. The CDR3, as DNA: TGTGCCAGCAGTGATGGGGGACAGGCGGTCTATGGCTACACCTTC. Translated: CASSDGGQAVYGYTF.

The gene calls are TRBV30 and TRBJ1-2; D perhaps matches TRBD1 (6 bases). CDR3 length: 12 residues. The V end lost 0 bases, the J end lost 4 bases, and 6 bases lay between the germline ends. The germline V gene encodes CDR1 GTSNPN and CDR2 SVGIG (reference sequence). CDR3 DNA sequence: TGTGCCTGGAGTGTGGGGGCCTATGGCTACACCTTC. Amino acids: CAWSVGAYGYTF.

The chain employs TRBV9 and TRBJ2-1; a weak D match, TRBD1 (6 bases). The CDR3 has 15 residues. Trimming took 0 bases from V and 1 from J, leaving 8 bases between them. Per the germline V gene, CDR1 is SGDLS and CDR2 is YYNGEE. The DNA for the CDR3 is TGTGCCAGCAGCGTAGCTGGGACATCCTACAATGAGCAGTTCTTC. Translated: CASSVAGTSYNEQFF.

The chain carries TRBV5-4 and TRBJ2-3; 9 nucleotides line up with TRBD1. V shed 4 bases and J 6 bases; nucleotides not matched to a gene: 9. Germline values: CDR1 SGHNT, CDR2 YYREEE (reference sequence). The CDR3 runs 15 residues. CDR3 sequence: CASSRTGVLGDTQYF. Written as DNA, the CDR3 is TGTGCCAGCAGCCGGACAGGGGTGCTTGGGGATACGCAGTATTTT.

The chain couples TRBV7-8 to TRBJ1-5; D possibly corresponds to TRBD1 (5 bases). Per germline, CDR1 SGHVS and CDR2 FQNEAQ. V shed 5 bases and J shed 1 base, with 15 bases lying between them. This CDR3 region has 16 residues. CDR3 sequence: CASSTSRGDSNQPQHF. In nucleotides, the CDR3 is TGTGCCAGCAGCACTTCCCGGGGGGACAGCAATCAGCCCCAGCATTTT.

The chain employs TRBV3-1 (or the pseudogene TRBV3-2) and TRBJ1-6; the match to TRBD1 covers 10 bases. The CDR3 is 14 amino acids. Germline V gives CDR1 LGHDT, CDR2 YNNKEL (reference sequence). V trimming: 7 bases; J trimming: 6 bases; junction bases outside the gene matches: 3. The CDR3 here is CASTRDRGNSPLHF. The CDR3 region has the DNA TGTGCCAGCACGCGGGACAGGGGTAATTCACCCCTCCACTTT.

The J gene is TRBJ1-4, the V gene TRBV2; 11 bases map to TRBD1. Germline V gene data show CDR1 as SNHLY and CDR2 as FYNNEI. The CDR3 length is 15 residues. V was pared by 2 bases and J by 10 bases, with 6 bases of the junction left unmatched. CDR3 sequence: CASSESRTGGGKLFF. DNA of the CDR3: TGTGCCAGCAGTGAATCGAGGACAGGGGGCGGAAAACTGTTTTTT.

The V and J genes are TRBV11-3 and TRBJ2-5; D possibly corresponds to TRBD1 (6 bases). Germline lookup yields CDR1 SGHNT and CDR2 YENEEA. This CDR3 region has 12 residues. Trimming took 5 bases from V and 7 from J, leaving 11 bases between them. This chain's CDR3 is CASSPPRGTQYF. Here the CDR3 DNA reads TGTGCCAGCAGCCCCCCCAGGGGGACCCAGTACTTC.

This clone showed up just once. The chain joins TRBV30 to TRBJ2-7, with D unclear. This CDR3 contains 12 residues. CDR1 is GTSNPN, CDR2 SVGIG, per germline (reference sequence). Trimming pared 0 bases from V and 3 bases from J, leaving 6 bases between. The CDR3: CAWSVGDYEQYF. For the CDR3, the DNA is TGTGCCTGGAGTGTGGGCGACTACGAGCAGTACTTC.

The sample holds a few counts of this clone. The V and J genes are TRBV27 and TRBJ2-2, with 7 nucleotides matching TRBD1. Germline lookup yields CDR1 MNHEY and CDR2 SMNVEV (reference sequence). Trimming at V came to 2 bases and at J to 15 bases, leaving 12 bases not matched to a gene. The CDR3 extends over 14 amino acids. This CDR3 reads CASSLRTGVLPVFF. DNA of the CDR3: TGTGCCAGCAGTTTAAGAACAGGGGTTCTTCCAGTGTTTTTT.

This clone was seen only once. This chain connects TRBV6-5 to TRBJ1-2; TRBD1 might be the D (5 bases). The CDR3 length is 14 residues. V shed 5 bases and J shed 5 bases, with 15 bases lying between them. Germline V CDR1 and CDR2: MNHEY, SVGAGI. The CDR3 bases are TGTGCCAGCAGTCTGGGGACGAGAGCGTATGGCTACACCTTC. This sequence encodes CASSLGTRAYGYTF.

The CDR3 region has the DNA TGTGCCAGTATAAGGAACACTGAAGCTTTCTTT. Protein sequence: CASIRNTEAFF. V usage is TRBV19 and J usage is TRBJ1-1; D remains ambiguous. The CDR3 runs 11 residues. V was cut by 7 bases and J by 1 base, with 4 bases left in between. In germline, CDR1 is LNHDA, CDR2 SQIVND (reference sequence). The entire variable domain, with the rest obtained from reference TRBV19 and TRBJ1-1, is as follows: DGGITQSPKYLFRKEGQNVTLSCEQNLNHDAMYWYRQDPGQGLRLIYYSQIVNDFQKGDIAEGYSVSREKKESFPLTVTSAQKNPTAFYLCASIRNTEAFFGQGTRLTVV.

This sequence joins TRBV11-2 and TRBJ2-2, with unresolved D. Germline lookup yields CDR1 SGHAT and CDR2 FQNNGV. The germline V and J ends were trimmed by 6 bases and 7 bases, with 15 bases remaining between them. The CDR3 runs 14 residues. The CDR3 reads CASSQDGVSGELFF. CDR3 bases: TGTGCCAGCAGTCAGGATGGGGTCAGCGGGGAGCTGTTTTTT.

The chain couples TRBV7-9 to TRBJ2-7; TRBD1 or TRBD2 may be the D gene (5 bases each). The CDR3 extends over 14 amino acids. V lost 0 bases, J lost 6 bases, and 12 bases lay in between. Germline V lookup: CDR1 SEHNR, CDR2 FQNEAQ (reference sequence). CDR3 DNA: TGTGCCAGCAGCTTAGCAGGGACGGGCGCCGAGCAGTACTTC. This codes for CASSLAGTGAEQYF.

The chain has TRBV10-1 and TRBJ2-1, with 11 bases that match TRBD2. CDR1 and CDR2 from the germline V gene are WNHNN and SYGVQD (reference sequence). This CDR3 has 14 residues. J gave up 9 bases and V 6 bases, and 7 bases lay outside the gene matches. The CDR3 is CASSLAGGGGEQFF. CDR3 nucleotide sequence: TGCGCCAGCAGCCTAGCGGGGGGAGGTGGTGAGCAGTTCTTC.

The V and J genes are TRBV7-9 and TRBJ2-7; TRBD2 might be the D (5 bases). Germline CDR1 reads SEHNR; CDR2 reads FQNEAQ (reference sequence). This CDR3 is 15 amino acids long. The V end lost 5 bases, the J end lost 1 base, and 15 bases lay between the germline ends. The CDR3 region has the DNA TGTGCCAGCAGCCCCCGGGAACTCCAATCCTACGAGCAGTACTTC. Encoded protein: CASSPRELQSYEQYF.

The CDR3 nucleotides are TGTGCCAGCAGTCGGACTAGCGGGGGGCAAGAGACCCAGTACTTC. Translated, it gives CASSRTSGGQETQYF. J is TRBJ2-5 and V is TRBV6-2 or TRBV6-3; 14 bases align to TRBD2. Germline V gene lookup returns CDR1 MNHEY and CDR2 SVGEGT. The CDR3 has 15 amino acids. V lost 5 bases, J lost 2 bases, and 1 base stayed unmatched.

This chain joins TRBV7-2 and TRBJ1-3, with 7 bases fitting TRBD1. The CDR3 covers 15 residues. Germline CDR1 is SGHTA and CDR2 is FQGNSA. V was pared by 5 bases and J by 4 bases, with 8 bases of the junction left unmatched. CDR3 region: CASSAGGTLGNTIYF. The CDR3 DNA reads as TGTGCCAGCAGCGCAGGGGGGACACTCGGAAACACCATATATTTT.

The rearrangement links TRBV19 to TRBJ2-1; TRBD1 matches 8 bases. After removal of 11 bases from V and 4 bases from J, the junction contained 19 bases not matched to a gene. The germline V gene encodes CDR1 LNHDA and CDR2 SQIVND (reference sequence). This CDR3 has 17 residues. The CDR3 loop reads CAYPRIPGQALYNEQFF. In DNA, the CDR3 is TGTGCCTACCCCAGGATACCGGGACAGGCCTTATACAATGAGCAGTTCTTC. The variable domain in full, with the rest retrieved from reference TRBV19 and TRBJ2-1, is DGGITQSPKYLFRKEGQNVTLSCEQNLNHDAMYWYRQDPGQGLRLIYYSQIVNDFQKGDIAEGYSVSREKKESFPLTVTSAQKNPTAFYLCAYPRIPGQALYNEQFFGPGTRLTVL.

The chain carries TRBV20-1 and TRBJ1-1; 7 positions agree with TRBD1. J was trimmed by 1 base and V by 3 bases; bases with no gene match: 2. This CDR3 is 13 amino acids long. Germline values: CDR1 DFQATT, CDR2 SNEGSKA (reference sequence). The CDR3 bases are TGCAGTGCTAGTCGACAGGGGAACACTGAAGCTTTCTTT. This encodes CSASRQGNTEAFF.

V gene TRBV5-4 combines with J gene TRBJ1-3; 8 positions match TRBD1. Germline V gene lookup returns CDR1 SGHNT and CDR2 YYREEE (reference sequence). The CDR3 totals 17 residues. J was trimmed by 0 bases and V by 4 bases; bases with no gene match: 9. The CDR3 spells CASSLRTGSLSGNTIYF. In nucleotides, the CDR3 is TGTGCCAGCAGCCTCCGGACAGGGTCTCTCTCTGGAAACACCATATATTTT.